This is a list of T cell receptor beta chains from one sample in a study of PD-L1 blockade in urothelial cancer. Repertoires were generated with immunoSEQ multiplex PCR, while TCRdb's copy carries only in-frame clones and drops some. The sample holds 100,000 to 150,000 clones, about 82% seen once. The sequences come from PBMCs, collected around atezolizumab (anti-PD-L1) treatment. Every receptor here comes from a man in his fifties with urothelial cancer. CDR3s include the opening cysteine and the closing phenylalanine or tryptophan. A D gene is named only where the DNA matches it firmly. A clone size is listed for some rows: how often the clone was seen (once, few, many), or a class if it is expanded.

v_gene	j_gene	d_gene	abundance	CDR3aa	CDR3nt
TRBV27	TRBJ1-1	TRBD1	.	CASSFQQGASEAFF	TGTGCCAGCAGTTTTCAACAGGGGGCGTCTGAAGCTTTCTTT
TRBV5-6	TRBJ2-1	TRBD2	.	CASSFLSGRAHEQFF	TGTGCCAGCAGCTTCCTTAGCGGGAGGGCCCATGAGCAGTTCTTC
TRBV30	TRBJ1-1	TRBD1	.	CAWNRQGGQAFF	TGTGCCTGGAATCGACAGGGTGGGCAAGCTTTCTTT
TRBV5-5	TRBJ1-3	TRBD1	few	CASSGGGSSGNTIYF	TGTGCCAGCAGCGGAGGGGGCTCCTCTGGAAACACCATATATTTT
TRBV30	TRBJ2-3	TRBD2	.	CAWAPGLAGDTQYF	TGTGCCTGGGCCCCGGGACTAGCGGGAGATACGCAGTATTTT
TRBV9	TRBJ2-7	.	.	CASSVADSGYEQYF	TGTGCCAGCAGCGTAGCGGATAGCGGCTACGAGCAGTACTTC
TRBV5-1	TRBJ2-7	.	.	CASSLAEAGAPYEQYF	TGCGCCAGCAGCTTGGCCGAGGCAGGGGCGCCGTACGAGCAGTACTTC
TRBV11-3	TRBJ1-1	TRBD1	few	CASSLSRDREAFF	TGTGCCAGCAGCTTAAGCCGGGACAGGGAAGCTTTCTTT
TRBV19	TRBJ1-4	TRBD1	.	CASRTSPTGGFTLNEKLFF	TGTGCCAGTAGAACATCCCCGACAGGGGGCTTCACACTTAATGAAAAACTGTTTTTT
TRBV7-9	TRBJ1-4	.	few	CASSFSGGNEKLFF	TGTGCCAGCAGCTTTTCCGGTGGTAACGAAAAACTGTTTTTT
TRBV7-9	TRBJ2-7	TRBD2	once	CASSPGGSSYEQYF	TGTGCCAGCAGCCCGGGAGGGAGCTCCTACGAGCAGTACTTC
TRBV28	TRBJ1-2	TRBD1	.	CASRETASDRLSSGGYTF	TGTGCCAGCAGAGAAACAGCCTCGGACAGGTTGAGTTCTGGAGGCTACACCTTC
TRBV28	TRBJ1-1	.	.	CASSPTGFRNREAFF	TGTGCCAGCAGCCCCACAGGTTTTCGAAACCGTGAAGCTTTCTTT
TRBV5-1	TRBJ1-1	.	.	CASSRGGNTEAFF	TGCGCCAGCAGTAGGGGGGGGAACACTGAAGCTTTCTTT
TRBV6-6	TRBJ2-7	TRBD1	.	CASSSWGQNYEQYF	TGTGCCAGCAGTTCGTGGGGACAGAACTACGAGCAGTACTTC
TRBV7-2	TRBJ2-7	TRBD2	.	CASSLGSTSGAYEQYF	TGTGCCAGCAGCCTTGGCTCGACTAGCGGGGCCTACGAGCAGTACTTC
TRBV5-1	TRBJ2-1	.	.	CASGPLSGAFYNEQFF	TGCGCCAGCGGTCCCCTCAGCGGAGCCTTTTACAATGAGCAGTTCTTC
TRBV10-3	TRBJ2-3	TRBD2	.	CATGLAPSTDTQYF	TGTGCCACCGGACTAGCTCCTAGCACAGATACGCAGTATTTT
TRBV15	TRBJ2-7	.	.	CATSRDWGGVAYEQYF	TGTGCCACCAGCAGAGATTGGGGCGGGGTAGCCTACGAGCAGTACTTC
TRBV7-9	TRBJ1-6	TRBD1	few	CASSFYRDRDNSPLHF	TGTGCCAGCAGCTTTTACCGGGACAGGGACAATTCACCCCTCCACTTT
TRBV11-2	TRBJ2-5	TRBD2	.	CASSFFGTSGTETQYF	TGTGCCAGCAGTTTCTTCGGGACTAGCGGTACGGAGACCCAGTACTTC
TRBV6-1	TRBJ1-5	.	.	CASSESGGSNQPQHF	TGTGCCAGCAGTGAATCGGGAGGCAGCAATCAGCCCCAGCATTTT
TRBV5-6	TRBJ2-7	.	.	CASSLVQGVAYEQYF	TGTGCCAGCAGCTTGGTCCAGGGTGTCGCCTACGAGCAGTACTTC
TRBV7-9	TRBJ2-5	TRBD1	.	CASRNLGQADGETQYF	TGTGCCAGCAGAAACCTAGGACAGGCAGACGGGGAGACCCAGTACTTC
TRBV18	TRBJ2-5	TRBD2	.	CASSPTSFETQYF	TGTGCCAGCTCACCGACTAGCTTCGAGACCCAGTACTTC
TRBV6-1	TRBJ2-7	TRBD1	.	CASSDLGQSSYEQYF	TGTGCCAGCAGTGACCTGGGACAGAGCTCCTACGAGCAGTACTTC
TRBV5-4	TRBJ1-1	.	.	CASSLARASQNTEAFF	TGTGCCAGCAGCTTGGCCAGGGCGTCGCAGAACACTGAAGCTTTCTTT
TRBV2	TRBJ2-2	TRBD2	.	CASSEARSGRVSGELFF	TGTGCCAGCAGTGAAGCAAGGAGCGGGAGGGTTAGCGGGGAGCTGTTTTTT
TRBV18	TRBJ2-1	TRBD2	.	CASSPGLAYNEQFF	TGTGCCAGCTCACCGGGACTAGCCTACAATGAGCAGTTCTTC
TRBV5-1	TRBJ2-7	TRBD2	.	CASSATSGSYEQYF	TGCGCCAGCAGCGCCACTAGCGGGAGCTACGAGCAGTACTTC
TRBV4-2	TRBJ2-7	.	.	CASSKGPGDSYEQYF	TGTGCCAGCAGCAAAGGGCCAGGGGACTCCTACGAGCAGTACTTC
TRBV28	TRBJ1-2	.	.	CASSLVYRANGYTF	TGTGCCAGCAGTTTGGTTTACAGGGCGAATGGCTACACCTTC
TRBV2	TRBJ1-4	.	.	CASSGGLRTNEKLFF	TGTGCCAGCAGTGGAGGTCTAAGAACTAATGAAAAACTGTTTTTT
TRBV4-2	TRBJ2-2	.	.	CASRRAGQDTGELFF	TGTGCCAGCAGACGGGCAGGGCAGGACACCGGGGAGCTGTTTTTT
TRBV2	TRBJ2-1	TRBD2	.	CARVSSGRRDEQFF	TGTGCCAGGGTTTCTAGCGGGAGGAGGGATGAGCAGTTCTTC
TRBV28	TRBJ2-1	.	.	CASSKGERSYYNEQFF	TGTGCCAGCAGTAAGGGTGAGCGGTCCTACTACAATGAGCAGTTCTTC
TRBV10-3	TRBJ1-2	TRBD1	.	CAIRRDRTNYGYTF	TGTGCCATCAGACGGGACAGGACTAACTATGGCTACACCTTC
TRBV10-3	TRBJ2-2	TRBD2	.	CAISDPIAGVAGELFF	TGTGCCATCAGTGATCCCATAGCGGGAGTTGCCGGGGAGCTGTTTTTT
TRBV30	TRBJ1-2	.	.	CAWSRRKGVLNYGYTF	TGTGCCTGGAGTAGGAGAAAGGGGGTTTTGAACTATGGCTACACCTTC
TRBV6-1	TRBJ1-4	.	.	CASSEAPQGPNEKLFF	TGTGCCAGCAGTGAAGCCCCCCAGGGCCCGAATGAAAAACTGTTTTTT
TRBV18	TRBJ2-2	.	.	CASSPLSGRVDTGELFF	TGTGCCAGCTCACCACTTTCGGGCAGGGTGGACACCGGGGAGCTGTTTTTT
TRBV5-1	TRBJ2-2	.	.	CASSLRTANTGELFF	TGCGCCAGCAGCTTGAGGACAGCGAACACCGGGGAGCTGTTTTTT
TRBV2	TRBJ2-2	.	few	CASRLGGANTGELFF	TGTGCCAGCAGGTTAGGGGGGGCGAACACCGGGGAGCTGTTTTTT
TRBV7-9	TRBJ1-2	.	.	CASSLYLGEGRAPYGYTF	TGTGCCAGCAGCTTATATTTGGGGGAGGGGCGTGCCCCTTATGGCTACACCTTC
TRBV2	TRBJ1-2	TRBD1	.	CASSSRGEHGYTF	TGTGCCAGCAGCTCCAGGGGGGAGCATGGCTACACCTTC
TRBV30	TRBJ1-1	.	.	CAWSMGAYAEAFF	TGTGCCTGGAGTATGGGGGCGTACGCTGAAGCTTTCTTT
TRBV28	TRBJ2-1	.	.	CASSPYGRGEQFF	TGTGCCAGCAGTCCCTACGGCCGCGGTGAGCAGTTCTTC
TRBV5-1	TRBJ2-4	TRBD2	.	CASSSGGVAKNIQYF	TGCGCCAGCAGCTCCGGGGGGGTAGCCAAAAACATTCAGTACTTC
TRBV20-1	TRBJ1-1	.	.	CRGGNTEAFF	TGCAGAGGGGGAAACACTGAAGCTTTCTTT
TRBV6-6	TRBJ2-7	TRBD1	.	CASSYRQGEAEQYF	TGTGCCAGCAGTTACCGTCAGGGGGAAGCCGAGCAGTACTTC
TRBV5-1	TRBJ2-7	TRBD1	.	CASSWGQGDTYEQYF	TGCGCCAGCAGCTGGGGACAGGGGGATACCTACGAGCAGTACTTC
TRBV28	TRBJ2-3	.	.	CASSSGESFTDTQYF	TGTGCCAGCAGTTCGGGGGAGTCCTTCACAGATACGCAGTATTTT
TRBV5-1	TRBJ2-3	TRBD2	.	CASRSSGLDLTDTQYF	TGCGCCAGCAGATCCTCGGGACTAGACCTCACAGATACGCAGTATTTT
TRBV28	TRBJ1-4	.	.	CASSPHGGRTNEKLFF	TGTGCCAGCAGCCCCCACGGCGGTCGGACTAATGAAAAACTGTTTTTT